The 3 T cell receptor beta chains below were found in one sample sequenced in a study of control samples from healthy donors and cancer patients. TCRdb's copy holds only in-frame clones and misses some; the assay was immunoSEQ multiplex PCR. The sample yields 100,000 to 150,000 clones, approximately 89% seen once. The sequencing input was blood. Receptors were obtained from a man in his fifties or sixties in good health.

This chain joins TRBV7-2 and TRBJ1-3; TRBD1 aligns across 7 bases. The CDR3 length is 14 residues. CDR1 is SGHTA and CDR2 is FQGNSA in the germline V gene. J lost 2 bases, V lost 5 bases, and 3 bases had no gene match. CDR3 sequence (DNA): TGTGCCAGCAGCATTCAGGGGGCTGGAAACACCATATATTTT. It translates to CASSIQGAGNTIYF.

The chain joins TRBV6-2 or TRBV6-3 to TRBJ1-1; D is unresolved. The CDR3 has 13 amino acids. The V end lost 2 bases, the J end lost 1 base, and 5 bases lay between the germline ends. Germline CDR1 MNHEY, CDR2 SVGEGT. The CDR3 spells CASSYLQNTEAFF. The CDR3, as DNA: TGTGCCAGCAGTTACCTTCAGAACACTGAAGCTTTCTTT.

This rearrangement joins TRBV4-3 to TRBJ2-1; 11 bases line up with TRBD2. The CDR3 extends over 16 amino acids. V was pared by 1 base and J by 7 bases, with 6 bases of the junction left unmatched. Germline V lookup: CDR1 LGHNA, CDR2 YSLEER. Here the CDR3 reads CASSQVASGGYNEQFF. CDR3 bases: TGCGCCAGCAGCCAAGTCGCTAGCGGGGGGTATAATGAGCAGTTCTTC.